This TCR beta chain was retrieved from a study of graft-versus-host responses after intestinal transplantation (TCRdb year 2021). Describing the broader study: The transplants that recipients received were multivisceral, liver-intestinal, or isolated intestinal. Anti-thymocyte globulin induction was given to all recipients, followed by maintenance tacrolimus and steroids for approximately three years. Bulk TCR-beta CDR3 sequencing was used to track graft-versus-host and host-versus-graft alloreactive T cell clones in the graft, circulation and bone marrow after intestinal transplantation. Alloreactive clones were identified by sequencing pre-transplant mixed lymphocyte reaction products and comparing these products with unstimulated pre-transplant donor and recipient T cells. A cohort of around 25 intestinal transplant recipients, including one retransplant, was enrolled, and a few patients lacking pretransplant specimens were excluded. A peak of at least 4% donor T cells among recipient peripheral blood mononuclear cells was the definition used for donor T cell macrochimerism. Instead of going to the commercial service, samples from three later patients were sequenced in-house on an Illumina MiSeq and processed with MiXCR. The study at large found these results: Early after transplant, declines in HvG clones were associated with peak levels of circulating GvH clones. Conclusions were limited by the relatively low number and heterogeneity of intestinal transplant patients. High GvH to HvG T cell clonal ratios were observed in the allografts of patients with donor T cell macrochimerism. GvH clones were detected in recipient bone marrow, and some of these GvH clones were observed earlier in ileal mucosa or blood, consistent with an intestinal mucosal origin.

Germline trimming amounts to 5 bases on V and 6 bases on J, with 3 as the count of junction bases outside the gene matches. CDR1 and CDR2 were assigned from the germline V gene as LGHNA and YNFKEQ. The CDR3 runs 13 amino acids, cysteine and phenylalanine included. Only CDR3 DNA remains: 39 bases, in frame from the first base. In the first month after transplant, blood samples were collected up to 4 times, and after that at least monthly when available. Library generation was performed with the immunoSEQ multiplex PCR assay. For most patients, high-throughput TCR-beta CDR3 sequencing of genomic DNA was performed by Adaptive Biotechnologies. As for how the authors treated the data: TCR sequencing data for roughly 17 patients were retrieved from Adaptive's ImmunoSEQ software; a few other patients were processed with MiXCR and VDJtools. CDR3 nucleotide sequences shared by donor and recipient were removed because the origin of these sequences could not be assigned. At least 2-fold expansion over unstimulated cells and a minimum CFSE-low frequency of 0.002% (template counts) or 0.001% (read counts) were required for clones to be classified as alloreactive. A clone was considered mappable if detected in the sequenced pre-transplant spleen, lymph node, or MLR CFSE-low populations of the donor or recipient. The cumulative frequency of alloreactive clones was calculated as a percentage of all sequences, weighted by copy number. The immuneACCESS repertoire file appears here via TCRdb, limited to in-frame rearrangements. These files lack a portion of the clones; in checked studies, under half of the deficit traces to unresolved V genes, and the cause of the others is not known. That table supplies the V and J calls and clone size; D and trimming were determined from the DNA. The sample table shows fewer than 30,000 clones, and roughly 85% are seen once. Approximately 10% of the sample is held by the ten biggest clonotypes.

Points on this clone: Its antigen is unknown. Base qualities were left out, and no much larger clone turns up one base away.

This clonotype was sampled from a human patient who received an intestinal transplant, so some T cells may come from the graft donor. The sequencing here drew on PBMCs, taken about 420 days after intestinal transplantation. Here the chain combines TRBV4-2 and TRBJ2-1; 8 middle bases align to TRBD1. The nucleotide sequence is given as TGTGCCAGCAGCTACGGACAGGGCAATGAGCAGTTCTTC. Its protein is CASSYGQGNEQFF.